This TCR beta chain was retrieved from a study of T cells in localized non-small cell lung cancer. This clone was detected a few times. Profiled with immunoSEQ multiplex PCR; TCRdb holds only in-frame clones, not every one. The sample carries about 2,000 clones, about a fifth recorded once. Trimming at V came to 5 bases and at J to 0 bases, leaving 7 bases not matched to a gene. Germline V lookup: CDR1 SGHVS, CDR2 FNYEAQ. The CDR3 is made up of 16 amino acids. This rearrangement joins TRBV7-6 to TRBJ2-1, with 7 bases identical to TRBD2. The origin of this receptor is a male donor aged 60 or older with stage II lung adenocarcinoma. Sequencing was performed on lung tumor tissue, taken before any cancer treatment. The CDR3 spells CASSPLGGSSYNEQFF. The CDR3 nucleotides read TGTGCCAGCAGCCCCCTGGGCGGGAGCTCCTACAATGAGCAGTTCTTC.